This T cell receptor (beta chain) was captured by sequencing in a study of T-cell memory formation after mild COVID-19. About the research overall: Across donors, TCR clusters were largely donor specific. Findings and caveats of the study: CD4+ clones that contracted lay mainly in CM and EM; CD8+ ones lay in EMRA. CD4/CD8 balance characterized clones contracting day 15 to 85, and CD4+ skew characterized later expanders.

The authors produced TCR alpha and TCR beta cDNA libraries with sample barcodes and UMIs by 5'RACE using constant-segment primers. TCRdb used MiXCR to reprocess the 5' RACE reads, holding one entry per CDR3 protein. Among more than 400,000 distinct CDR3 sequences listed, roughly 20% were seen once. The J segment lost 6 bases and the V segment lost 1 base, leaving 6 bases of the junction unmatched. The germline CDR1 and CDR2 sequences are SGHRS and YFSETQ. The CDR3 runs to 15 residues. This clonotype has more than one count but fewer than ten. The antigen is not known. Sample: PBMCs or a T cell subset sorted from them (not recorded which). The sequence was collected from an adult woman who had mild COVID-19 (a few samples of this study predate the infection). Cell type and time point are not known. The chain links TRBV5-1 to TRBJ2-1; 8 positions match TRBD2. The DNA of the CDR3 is TGCGCCAGCAGCTTGTGGAGCGGGAGTGCCAATGAGCAGTTCTTC. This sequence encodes CASSLWSGSANEQFF.